These 24 T cell receptor beta chains were all obtained from the same sample, sequenced in a study of Graves' ophthalmopathy and Graves' hyperthyroidism. The authors amplified TCR beta CDR3 regions from RNA transcripts. First-round RT-PCR with HTBI primers preceded a second-round multiplex PCR. TCRdb ran MiXCR on the multiplex PCR reads and lists one entry per CDR3 protein. This table holds under 350,000 distinct CDR3 sequences, about 17% found once. The sample comprised peripheral blood. The origin of the receptors is an adult man with Graves' ophthalmopathy.

This clonotype has a count of ten or more. The gene calls are TRBV6-2 or TRBV6-3 and TRBJ2-2; TRBD2 matches at 9 bases. With V trimmed by 0 bases and J by 1 base, 6 bases remained unmatched. This CDR3 is built from 18 residues. Germline lookup yields CDR1 MNHEY and CDR2 SVGEGT. CDR3 bases: TGTGCCAGCAGTTACTCGAAAGCGGGGGGCCTGAACACCGGGGAGCTGTTTTTT. Protein product: CASSYSKAGGLNTGELFF.

The V gene is TRBV27, the J gene TRBJ1-5; no definite D call. The CDR3 totals 15 residues. V lost 2 bases and J 3 bases, leaving 11 bases between the germline ends. Germline V gene sequence: CDR1 MNHEY, CDR2 SMNVEV (reference sequence). In DNA form, the CDR3 reads TGTGCCAGCAGTTTAGGGTCATGGGACAATCAGCCCCAGCATTTT. It yields the protein CASSLGSWDNQPQHF.

This clonotype was counted at least ten times. The chain carries TRBV20-1 and TRBJ1-1; D unresolved. Trimming took 0 bases from V and 9 from J, leaving 17 bases between them. Germline CDR1 DFQATT, CDR2 SNEGSKA (reference sequence). This CDR3 is built from 14 residues. The CDR3 DNA is TGCAGTGCTAGAGATGCACGGAACAGACAAAAAGCTTTCTTT. This translates into CSARDARNRQKAFF.

This clonotype was counted ten times or more. The chain carries TRBV5-1 and TRBJ2-7; possible D gene TRBD1, 5 bases. There are 14 residues in the CDR3. The germline V gene encodes CDR1 SGHRS and CDR2 YFSETQ. Trimming left V 0 bases short and J 7 bases short, with 14 bases between. The DNA of the CDR3 is TGCGCCAGCAGCTTGGCTTCGGTGAAGGGGGAGCAGTACTTC. It translates to CASSLASVKGEQYF.

This clonotype was counted at least ten times. The chain employs TRBV12-3 or TRBV12-4 and TRBJ1-6; maybe TRBD1 (6 bases). This CDR3 is 16 amino acids long. The V end was cut by 5 bases, the J end by 2 bases, with 13 bases between. Here the CDR3 DNA reads TGTGCCAGCAGTCGATCCGGACAGACCTATAATTCACCCCTCCACTTT. Its translation is CASSRSGQTYNSPLHF.

This clonotype was recorded many times. The rearrangement links TRBV5-1 to TRBJ2-7; TRBD1 matches 7 bases. The CDR3 extends over 15 amino acids. V trimming: 4 bases; J trimming: 1 base; junction bases outside the gene matches: 8. Germline lookup yields CDR1 SGHRS and CDR2 YFSETQ. CDR3 DNA: TGCGCCAGCAGCAGCAGGGACAGTAGTTCCTACGAGCAGTACTTC. Amino acid sequence: CASSSRDSSSYEQYF.

The sample holds many counts of this clonotype. The chain uses TRBV20-1 and TRBJ2-5; unclear D gene. The CDR3 is 14 residues long. Trimming pared 3 bases from V and 4 bases from J, leaving 15 bases between. Germline CDR1 reads DFQATT; CDR2 reads SNEGSKA (reference sequence). The CDR3 spells CSARGPGVLETQYF. The CDR3, as DNA: TGCAGTGCTAGGGGTCCTGGGGTGTTAGAGACCCAGTACTTC.

This clonotype has a count of ten or more. The rearrangement uses TRBV11-2 and TRBJ1-3; 7 nucleotides match TRBD1. The germline V gene has CDR1 SGHAT and CDR2 FQNNGV. This CDR3 has 16 residues. V trimming: 5 bases; J trimming: 0 bases; junction bases outside the gene matches: 7. This chain's CDR3 is CASSPGGRSSGNTIYF. The CDR3 DNA sequence: TGTGCCAGCAGCCCAGGGGGACGCTCCTCTGGAAACACCATATATTTT.

The chain recombines TRBV27 with TRBJ1-6; no clear D. V was pared by 8 bases and J by 7 bases, with 9 bases between. The CDR3 runs 12 residues. The germline V gene has CDR1 MNHEY and CDR2 SMNVEV (reference sequence). The CDR3 protein is CASGLINSPLHF. CDR3 sequence (DNA): TGTGCCAGCGGCTTAATCAATTCACCCCTCCACTTT.

This clonotype was counted ten times or more. The chain couples TRBV6-2 or TRBV6-3 to TRBJ2-7; D is uncertain. Germline CDR1 is MNHEY and CDR2 is SVGEGT. The V end lost 6 bases, the J end lost 0 bases, and 21 bases lay between the germline ends. The CDR3 sequence is 17 residues long. CDR3 loop: CASSHPARPTVSYEQYF. The CDR3 DNA follows: TGTGCCAGCAGCCACCCTGCCCGACCGACGGTCTCCTACGAGCAGTACTTC.

This clonotype has ten or more counts. This chain connects TRBV6-2 or TRBV6-3 to TRBJ2-7; TRBD2 is a possible D gene (5 bases). Between the trimmed V and J ends, which lost 6 bases and 3 bases, there was a span of 18 bases. CDR1 is MNHEY, CDR2 SVGEGT, per germline. The CDR3 extends over 15 amino acids. The CDR3 DNA is TGTGCCAGCAGATCCCACACGGGCGGGTTCTACGAGCAGTACTTC. Residues: CASRSHTGGFYEQYF.

This clonotype was counted at least ten times. The chain is built from TRBV12-3 or TRBV12-4 and TRBJ1-1; the D gene is possibly TRBD1 (6 bases). V was pared by 5 bases and J by 4 bases, with 17 bases between. There are 15 residues in the CDR3. CDR3 bases: TGTGCCAGCAGTCCTTTGGACAGAATAGGCACTGAAGCTTTCTTT. Translated: CASSPLDRIGTEAFF.

In this sample, this clonotype turned up many times. The V and J genes are TRBV29-1 and TRBJ1-1, with 9 bases matching TRBD1. The J segment lost 2 bases and the V segment lost 2 bases, leaving 12 bases of the junction unmatched. The CDR3 covers 17 residues. Germline V gene lookup returns CDR1 SQVTM and CDR2 ANQGSEA. The CDR3 region is CSVESPKETGGNTEAFF. CDR3 in DNA: TGCAGCGTTGAATCCCCCAAGGAGACAGGGGGTAACACTGAAGCTTTCTTT.

Many counts were recorded for this clonotype. This may be a read error, as it is one base from a much larger clone. The chain carries TRBV6-1 and TRBJ2-7; maybe TRBD2 (5 bases). Germline CDR1 and CDR2: MNHNS and SASEGT. V was clipped by 11 bases and J by 4 bases, with 18 bases between them. The CDR3 contains 13 residues. The CDR3, as DNA: TGTGCCTGCAAAGTACCATCGGGATACGAGCAGTACTTC. This gives the protein CACKVPSGYEQYF.

The rearrangement links TRBV19 to TRBJ2-2, with D perhaps matching TRBD1 (6 bases). With 8 bases removed from V and 4 bases from J, the gap between germline ends came to 14 bases. The CDR3 spans 14 residues. Per the germline V gene, CDR1 is LNHDA and CDR2 is SQIVND (reference sequence). This CDR3 is CASDMGQSTGELFF. The CDR3 nucleotides are TGTGCCAGTGACATGGGACAAAGCACCGGGGAGCTGTTTTTT.

This clonotype was found many times. The chain carries TRBV6-5 and TRBJ1-2; D not certain. This CDR3 has 16 amino acids. Germline CDR1 MNHEY, CDR2 SVGAGI. Between the trimmed V and J ends, which lost 0 bases and 8 bases, there was a span of 19 bases. DNA of the CDR3: TGTGCCAGCAGTTACTCGATGGTGGACCTCGAGGGAGGCTACACCTTC. Encoded protein: CASSYSMVDLEGGYTF.

Many counts were recorded for this clonotype. The rearrangement joins TRBV19 to TRBJ2-7; D remains ambiguous. V was clipped by 5 bases and J by 3 bases, with 14 bases between them. The CDR3 extends over 14 amino acids. Germline CDR1 is LNHDA and CDR2 is SQIVND (reference sequence). The CDR3 DNA sequence: TGTGCCAGTAGTGAAACTCCTGGGTACTACGAGCAGTACTTC. Encoded protein: CASSETPGYYEQYF. Variable domain in full (rest from reference TRBV19 and TRBJ2-7): DGGITQSPKYLFRKEGQNVTLSCEQNLNHDAMYWYRQDPGQGLRLIYYSQIVNDFQKGDIAEGYSVSREKKESFPLTVTSAQKNPTAFYLCASSETPGYYEQYFGPGTRLTVT.

This clonotype has at least ten counts. V usage is TRBV7-9 and J usage is TRBJ1-3; D is uncertain. Germline assignment: CDR1 SEHNR and CDR2 FQNEAQ (reference sequence). The CDR3 covers 15 residues. V shed 1 base and J shed 1 base, with 8 bases lying between them. The DNA for the CDR3 is TGTGCCAGCAGCTTAGTTTTGGGGTCTGGAAACACCATATATTTT. Its translation: CASSLVLGSGNTIYF.

This clonotype was observed at least ten times. The chain couples TRBV29-1 to TRBJ2-2; tentatively, D is TRBD1 (5 bases). This CDR3 spans 15 amino acids. Germline assignment: CDR1 SQVTM and CDR2 ANQGSEA. V shed 2 bases and J shed 4 bases, with 14 bases lying between them. CDR3 sequence: CSVEKWQGGTGELFF. Here the CDR3 DNA reads TGCAGCGTTGAAAAGTGGCAGGGTGGCACCGGGGAGCTGTTTTTT.

The J gene is TRBJ2-7, the V gene TRBV18; 8 bases are a match to TRBD2. From germline, CDR1 is KGHSH and CDR2 LQKENI. V gave up 6 bases and J gave up 6 bases; unmatched junction bases: 7. This CDR3 spans 13 amino acids. The DNA of the CDR3 is TGTGCCAGCTCCCGCCGGGAGGGAGGCGAGCAGTACTTC. Its translation: CASSRREGGEQYF.

This clonotype appeared many times. V usage is TRBV6-5 and J usage is TRBJ2-7; TRBD1 agrees at 9 bases. The length of the CDR3 is 14 residues. Germline V gene lookup returns CDR1 MNHEY and CDR2 SVGAGI. V gave up 4 bases and J gave up 3 bases; unmatched junction bases: 4. The CDR3 loop is CASSSGQGFYEQYF. The CDR3 bases are TGTGCCAGCAGTTCAGGACAGGGGTTCTACGAGCAGTACTTC.

This clonotype was seen repeatedly, ten times or more. The V call is TRBV7-2, the J call TRBJ1-6; 7 nucleotides align to TRBD1. With 4 bases clipped from V and 0 bases from J, the junction kept 3 bases outside the gene matches. The CDR3 consists of 16 residues. Germline CDR1 SGHTA, CDR2 FQGNSA. CDR3 bases: TGTGCCAGCAGCTCGTACAGGGGCTCCTATAATTCACCCCTCCACTTT. The encoded protein is CASSSYRGSYNSPLHF.

This clonotype was recorded a few times. The chain couples TRBV6-1 to TRBJ1-2; D remains ambiguous. CDR1 is MNHNS and CDR2 is SASEGT in the germline V gene. Between the trimmed V and J ends, which lost 1 base and 3 bases, there was a span of 6 bases. This CDR3 has 13 residues. The CDR3 DNA reads TGTGCCAGCAGTGAAGACAGCGACTATGGCTACACCTTC. This gives the protein CASSEDSDYGYTF.

This clonotype has ten or more counts. J is TRBJ1-2 and V is TRBV6-1; 11 nucleotides align to TRBD1. V lost 7 bases to trimming and J lost 4 bases; unmatched junction nucleotides: 14. In germline, CDR1 is MNHNS, CDR2 SASEGT. The CDR3 runs to 17 residues. For the CDR3, the DNA is TGTGCCAGCAACCCGGGGTTCGGGACAGGGGGGACCTATGGCTACACCTTC. Protein: CASNPGFGTGGTYGYTF.